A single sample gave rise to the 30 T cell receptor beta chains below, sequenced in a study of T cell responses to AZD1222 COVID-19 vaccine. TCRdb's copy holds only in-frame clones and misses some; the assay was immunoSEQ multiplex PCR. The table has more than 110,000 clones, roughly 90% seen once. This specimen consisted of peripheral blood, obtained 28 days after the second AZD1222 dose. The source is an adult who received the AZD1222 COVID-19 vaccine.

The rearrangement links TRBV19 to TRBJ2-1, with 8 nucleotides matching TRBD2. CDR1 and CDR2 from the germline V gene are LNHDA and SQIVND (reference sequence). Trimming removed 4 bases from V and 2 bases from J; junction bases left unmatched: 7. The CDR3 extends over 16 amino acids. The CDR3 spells CASSNLAGTPYNEQFF. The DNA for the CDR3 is TGTGCCAGTAGTAACTTAGCGGGGACCCCCTACAATGAGCAGTTCTTC.

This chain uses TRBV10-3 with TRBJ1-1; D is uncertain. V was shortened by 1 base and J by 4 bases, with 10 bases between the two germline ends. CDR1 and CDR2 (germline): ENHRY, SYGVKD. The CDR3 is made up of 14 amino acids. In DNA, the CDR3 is TGTGCCATCAGTGAGTACTCCAGATCCACTGAAGCTTTCTTT. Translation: CAISEYSRSTEAFF.

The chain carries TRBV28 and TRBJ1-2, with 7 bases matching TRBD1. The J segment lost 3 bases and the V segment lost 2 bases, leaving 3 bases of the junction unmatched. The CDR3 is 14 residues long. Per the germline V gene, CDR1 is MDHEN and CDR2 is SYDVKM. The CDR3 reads CASSLPTGDYGYTF. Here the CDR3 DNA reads TGTGCCAGCAGTTTACCAACAGGGGACTATGGCTACACCTTC.

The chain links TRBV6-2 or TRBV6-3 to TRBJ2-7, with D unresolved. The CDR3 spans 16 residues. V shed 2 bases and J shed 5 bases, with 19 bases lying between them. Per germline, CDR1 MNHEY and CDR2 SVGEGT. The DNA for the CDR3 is TGTGCCAGCAGTTACAGTTTCGGAGCCCCAACCCACGAGCAGTACTTC. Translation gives CASSYSFGAPTHEQYF.

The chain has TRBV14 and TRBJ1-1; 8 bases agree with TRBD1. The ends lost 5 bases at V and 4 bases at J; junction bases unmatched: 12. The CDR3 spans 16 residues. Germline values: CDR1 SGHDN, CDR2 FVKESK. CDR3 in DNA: TGTGCCAGCAGCGGGGGGACAGGTCATCAAAGCACTGAAGCTTTCTTT. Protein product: CASSGGTGHQSTEAFF.

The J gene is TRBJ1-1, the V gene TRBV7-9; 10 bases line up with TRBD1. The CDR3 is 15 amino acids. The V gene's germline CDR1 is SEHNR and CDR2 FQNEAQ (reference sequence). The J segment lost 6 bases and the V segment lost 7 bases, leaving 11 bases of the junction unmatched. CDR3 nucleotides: TGTGCCAGCACGTTTTGGCCGGGACAGGGGCCTGAAGCTTTCTTT. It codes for CASTFWPGQGPEAFF.

The CDR3 spells CSVERTGGTEAFF. In nucleotides, the CDR3 is TGCAGCGTTGAACGGACAGGTGGGACTGAAGCTTTCTTT. This sequence joins TRBV29-1 and TRBJ1-1, with TRBD1 matching over 7 bases. CDR3 length: 13 amino acids. J was trimmed by 5 bases and V by 2 bases; bases with no gene match: 5. Germline V lookup: CDR1 SQVTM, CDR2 ANQGSEA.

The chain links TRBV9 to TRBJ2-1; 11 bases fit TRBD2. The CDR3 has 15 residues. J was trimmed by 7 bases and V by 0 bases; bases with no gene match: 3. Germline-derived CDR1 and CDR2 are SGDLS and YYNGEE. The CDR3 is CASSVAGTSGNEQFF. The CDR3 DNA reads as TGTGCCAGCAGCGTAGCGGGGACTAGCGGTAATGAGCAGTTCTTC.

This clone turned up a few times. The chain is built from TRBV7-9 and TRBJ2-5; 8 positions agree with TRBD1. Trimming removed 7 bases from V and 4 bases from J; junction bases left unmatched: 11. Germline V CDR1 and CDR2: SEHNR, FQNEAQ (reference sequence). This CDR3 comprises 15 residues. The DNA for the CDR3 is TGTGCCAGCAACCAGGGAGACAGGGGCGGAGAGACCCAGTACTTC. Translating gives CASNQGDRGGETQYF. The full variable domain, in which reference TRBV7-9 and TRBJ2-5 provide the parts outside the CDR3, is DTGVSQNPRHKITKRGQNVTFRCDPISEHNRLYWYRQTLGQGPEFLTYFQNEAQLEKSRLLSDRFSAERPKGSFSTLEIQRTEQGDSAMYLCASNQGDRGGETQYFGPGTRLLVL.

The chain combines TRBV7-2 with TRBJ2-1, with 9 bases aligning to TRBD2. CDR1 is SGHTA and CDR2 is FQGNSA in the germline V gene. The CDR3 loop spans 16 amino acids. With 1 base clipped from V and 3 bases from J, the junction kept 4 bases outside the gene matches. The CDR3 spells CASSLVAGVFYNEQFF. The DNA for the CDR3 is TGTGCCAGCAGCTTAGTAGCGGGAGTGTTCTACAATGAGCAGTTCTTC.

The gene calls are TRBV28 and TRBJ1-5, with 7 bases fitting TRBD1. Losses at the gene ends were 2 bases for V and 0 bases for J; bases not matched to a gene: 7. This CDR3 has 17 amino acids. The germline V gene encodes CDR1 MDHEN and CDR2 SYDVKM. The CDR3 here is CASSLPGQEYSNQPQHF. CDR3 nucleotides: TGTGCCAGCAGTTTACCCGGACAGGAATATAGCAATCAGCCCCAGCATTTT.

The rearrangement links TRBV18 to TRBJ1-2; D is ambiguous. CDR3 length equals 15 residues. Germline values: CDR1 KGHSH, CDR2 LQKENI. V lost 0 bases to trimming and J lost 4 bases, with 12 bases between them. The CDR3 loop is CASSPPGDHSYGYTF. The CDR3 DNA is TGTGCCAGCTCACCACCGGGAGACCATAGCTATGGCTACACCTTC.

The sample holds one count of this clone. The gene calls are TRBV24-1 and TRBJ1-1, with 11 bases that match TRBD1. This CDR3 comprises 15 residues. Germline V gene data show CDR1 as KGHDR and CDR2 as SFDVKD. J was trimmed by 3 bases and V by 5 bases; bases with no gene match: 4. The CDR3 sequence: CATSVGDRGDTEAFF. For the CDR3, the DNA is TGTGCCACCAGTGTGGGGGACAGGGGGGACACTGAAGCTTTCTTT.

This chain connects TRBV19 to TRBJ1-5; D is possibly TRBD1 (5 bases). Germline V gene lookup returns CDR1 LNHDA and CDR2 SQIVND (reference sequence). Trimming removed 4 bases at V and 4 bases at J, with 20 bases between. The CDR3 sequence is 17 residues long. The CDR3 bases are TGTGCCAGTAGTACCAACTCAGGAGGGACCGCTAATCAGCCCCAGCATTTT. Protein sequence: CASSTNSGGTANQPQHF. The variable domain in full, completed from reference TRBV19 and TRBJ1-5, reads DGGITQSPKYLFRKEGQNVTLSCEQNLNHDAMYWYRQDPGQGLRLIYYSQIVNDFQKGDIAEGYSVSREKKESFPLTVTSAQKNPTAFYLCASSTNSGGTANQPQHFGDGTRLSIL.

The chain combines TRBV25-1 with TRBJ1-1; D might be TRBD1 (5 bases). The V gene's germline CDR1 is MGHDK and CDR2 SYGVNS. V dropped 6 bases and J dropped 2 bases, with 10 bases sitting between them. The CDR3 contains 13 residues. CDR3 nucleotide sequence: TGTGCCAGCAGGCTACAGGATAACACTGAAGCTTTCTTT. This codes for CASRLQDNTEAFF.

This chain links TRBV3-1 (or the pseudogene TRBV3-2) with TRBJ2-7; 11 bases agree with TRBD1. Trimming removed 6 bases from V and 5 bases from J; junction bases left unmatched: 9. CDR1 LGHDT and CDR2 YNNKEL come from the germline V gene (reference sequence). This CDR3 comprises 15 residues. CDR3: CASSLGQGVVDEQYF. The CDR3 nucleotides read TGTGCCAGCAGTCTGGGACAGGGGGTAGTAGACGAGCAGTACTTC.

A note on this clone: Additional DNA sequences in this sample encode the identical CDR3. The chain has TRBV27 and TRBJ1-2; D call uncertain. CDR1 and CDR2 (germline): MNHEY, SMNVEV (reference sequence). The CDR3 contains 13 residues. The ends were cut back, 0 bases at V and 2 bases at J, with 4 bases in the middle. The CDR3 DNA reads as TGTGCCAGCAGTTTATCAGGGAACTATGGCTACACCTTC. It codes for CASSLSGNYGYTF.

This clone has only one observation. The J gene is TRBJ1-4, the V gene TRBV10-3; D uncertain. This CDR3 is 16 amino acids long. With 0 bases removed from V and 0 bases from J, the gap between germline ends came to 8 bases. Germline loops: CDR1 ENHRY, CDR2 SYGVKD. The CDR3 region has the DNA TGTGCCATCAGTGAGTCTCCCGGGACAACTAATGAAAAACTGTTTTTT. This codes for CAISESPGTTNEKLFF.

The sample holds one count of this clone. Here the CDR3 reads CASLGLAGGRGINEQFF. CDR3 DNA: TGTGCCAGTCTCGGACTAGCGGGAGGGCGAGGGATCAATGAGCAGTTCTTC. This rearrangement joins TRBV19 to TRBJ2-1; 15 bases are shared with TRBD2. The CDR3 length is 17 residues. CDR1 and CDR2 (germline): LNHDA, SQIVND (reference sequence). Trimming at V came to 8 bases and at J to 6 bases, leaving 11 bases not matched to a gene.

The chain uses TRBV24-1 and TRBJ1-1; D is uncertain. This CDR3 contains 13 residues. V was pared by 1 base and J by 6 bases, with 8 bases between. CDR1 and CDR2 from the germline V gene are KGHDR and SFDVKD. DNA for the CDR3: TGTGCCACCAGTGATTTCTCGGGCTCTGAAGCTTTCTTT. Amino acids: CATSDFSGSEAFF.

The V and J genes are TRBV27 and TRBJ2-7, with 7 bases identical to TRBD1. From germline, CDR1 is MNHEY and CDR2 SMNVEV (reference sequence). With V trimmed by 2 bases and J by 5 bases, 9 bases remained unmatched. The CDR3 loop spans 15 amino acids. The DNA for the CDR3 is TGTGCCAGCAGTTTACGAGGGGGCTCTCTGAACGAGCAGTACTTC. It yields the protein CASSLRGGSLNEQYF.

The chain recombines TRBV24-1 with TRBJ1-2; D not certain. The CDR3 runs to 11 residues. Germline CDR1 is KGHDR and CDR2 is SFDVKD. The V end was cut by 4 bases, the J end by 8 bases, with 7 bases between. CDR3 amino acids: CATSDGRGYTF. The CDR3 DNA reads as TGTGCCACCAGTGACGGGCGGGGCTACACCTTC.

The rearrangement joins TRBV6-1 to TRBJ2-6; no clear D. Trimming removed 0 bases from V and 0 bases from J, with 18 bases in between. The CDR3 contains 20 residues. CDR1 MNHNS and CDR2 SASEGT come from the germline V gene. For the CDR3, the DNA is TGTGCCAGCAGTGAAGCGAGGTGGCAGCAAATCAACTCTGGGGCCAACGTCCTGACTTTC. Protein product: CASSEARWQQINSGANVLTF.

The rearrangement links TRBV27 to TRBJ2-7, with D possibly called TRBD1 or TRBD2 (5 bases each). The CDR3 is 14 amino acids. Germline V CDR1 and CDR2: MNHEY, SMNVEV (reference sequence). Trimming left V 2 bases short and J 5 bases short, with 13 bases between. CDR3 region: CASSLVGLGDEQYF. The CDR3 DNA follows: TGTGCCAGCAGTTTAGTAGGGTTGGGGGACGAGCAGTACTTC.

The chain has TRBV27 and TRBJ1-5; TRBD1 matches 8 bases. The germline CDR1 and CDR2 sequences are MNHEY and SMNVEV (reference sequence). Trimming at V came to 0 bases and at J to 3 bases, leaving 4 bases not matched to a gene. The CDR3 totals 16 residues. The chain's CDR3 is CASSLSGRGHNQPQHF. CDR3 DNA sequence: TGTGCCAGCAGTTTATCGGGCAGGGGGCACAATCAGCCCCAGCATTTT.

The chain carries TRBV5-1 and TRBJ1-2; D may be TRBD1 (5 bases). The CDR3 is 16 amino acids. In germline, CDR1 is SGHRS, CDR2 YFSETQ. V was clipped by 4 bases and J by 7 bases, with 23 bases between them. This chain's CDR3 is CASSPREKFMRGGYTF. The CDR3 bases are TGCGCCAGCAGCCCCAGGGAAAAATTTATGAGGGGTGGCTACACCTTC.

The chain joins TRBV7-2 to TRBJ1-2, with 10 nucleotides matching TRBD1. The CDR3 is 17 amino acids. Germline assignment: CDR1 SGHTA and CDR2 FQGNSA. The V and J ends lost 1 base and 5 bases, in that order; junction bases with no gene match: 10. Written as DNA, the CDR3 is TGTGCCAGCAGCTTAGGAGGACAGGGGGGGGTCACTTATGGCTACACCTTC. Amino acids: CASSLGGQGGVTYGYTF.

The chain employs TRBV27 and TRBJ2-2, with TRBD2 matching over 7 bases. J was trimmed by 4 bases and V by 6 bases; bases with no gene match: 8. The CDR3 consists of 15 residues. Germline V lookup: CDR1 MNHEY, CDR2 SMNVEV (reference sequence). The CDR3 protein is CASSRLAPGTGELFF. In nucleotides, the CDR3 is TGTGCCAGCAGCAGACTAGCACCGGGCACCGGGGAGCTGTTTTTT.

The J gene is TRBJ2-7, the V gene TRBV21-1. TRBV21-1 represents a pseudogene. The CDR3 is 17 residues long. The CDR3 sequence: CASSPGLGMGSVHEQYF. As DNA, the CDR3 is TGTGCCAGCAGCCCCGGATTAGGGATGGGGTCGGTCCACGAGCAGTACTTC.

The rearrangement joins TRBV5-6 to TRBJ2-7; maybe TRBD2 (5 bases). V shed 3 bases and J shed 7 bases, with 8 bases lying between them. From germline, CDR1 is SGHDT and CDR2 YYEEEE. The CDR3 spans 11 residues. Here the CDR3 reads CASSSRGEQYF. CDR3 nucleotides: TGTGCCAGCAGCTCCCGAGGGGAGCAGTACTTC.